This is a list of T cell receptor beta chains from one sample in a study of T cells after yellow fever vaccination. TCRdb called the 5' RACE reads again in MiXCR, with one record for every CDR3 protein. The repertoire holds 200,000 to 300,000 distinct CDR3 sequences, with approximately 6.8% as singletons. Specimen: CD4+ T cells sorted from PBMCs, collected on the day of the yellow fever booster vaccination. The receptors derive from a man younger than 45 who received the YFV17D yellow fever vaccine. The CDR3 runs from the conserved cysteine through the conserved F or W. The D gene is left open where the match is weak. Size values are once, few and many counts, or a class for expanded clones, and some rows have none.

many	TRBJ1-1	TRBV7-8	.	TGTGCCAGCAGCTTAGAAGCGATGAACACTGAAGCTTTCTTT	CASSLEAMNTEAFF
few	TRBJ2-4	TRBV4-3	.	TGCGCCAGCAGCCGGGACCCAGCCAAAAACATTCAGTACTTC	CASSRDPAKNIQYF
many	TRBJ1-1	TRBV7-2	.	TGTGCCAGCAGCCGGACCAACACTGAAGCTTTCTTT	CASSRTNTEAFF
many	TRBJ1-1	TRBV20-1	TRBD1	TGCAGGCCGCTCAGGACAGGGACAAACACTGAAGCTTTCTTT	CRPLRTGTNTEAFF
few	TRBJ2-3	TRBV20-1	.	TGCAGTGCTATGGGGTTCACAGATACGCAGTATTTT	CSAMGFTDTQYF
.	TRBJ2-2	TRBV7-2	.	TGTGCCAGCAGCTCGAGGGCTATTTACACCGGGGAGCTGTTTTTT	CASSSRAIYTGELFF
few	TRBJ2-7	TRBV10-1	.	TGCGCCAGCAGTGCGGGCAGGGACCGGTACGAGCAGTACTTC	CASSAGRDRYEQYF
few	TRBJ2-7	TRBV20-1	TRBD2	TGCAGTGCTAGACGTCCCGGGACTAGCAACTACGAGCAGTACTTC	CSARRPGTSNYEQYF
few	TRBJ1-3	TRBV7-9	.	TGTGCCAGCTCTGCCGGAAACACCATATATTTT	CASSAGNTIYF
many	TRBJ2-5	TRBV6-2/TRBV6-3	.	TGTGCCAGCAGTTACGGAGCAGCCGCGTCCCAGTACTTC	CASSYGAAASQYF
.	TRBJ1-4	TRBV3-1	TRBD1	TGTGCCTTCTGTTTCTTCGGGACAGGGGAGAGGCTCGGGGAAAAACTGTTTTTT	CAFCFFGTGERLGEKLFF
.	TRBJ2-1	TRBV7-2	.	TGTGCCACCAGCTTAACCTACAATGAGCAGTTCTTC	CATSLTYNEQFF
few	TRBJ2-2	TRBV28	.	TGTGCCAGCAGTTTACGGGGGGAGCTGTTTTTT	CASSLRGELFF
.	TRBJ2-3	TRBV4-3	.	TGCGCCAGCAGCCAAGATAGTGGGCTAGGGGATACGCAGTATTTT	CASSQDSGLGDTQYF
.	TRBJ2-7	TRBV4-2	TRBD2	TGTGCCAGCAGTCCCGGGACTAGCAGATACGAGCAGTACTTC	CASSPGTSRYEQYF
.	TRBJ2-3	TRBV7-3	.	TGTGCCAGCAGCTTAGATTCTGGAGATACGCAGTATTTT	CASSLDSGDTQYF
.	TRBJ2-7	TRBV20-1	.	TGCAGTGCGCGACTAGTTCGCGAGCAGTACTTC	CSARLVREQYF
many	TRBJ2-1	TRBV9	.	TGTGCCAGCAGCGGTTGGACTGGCCATGAGCAGTTCTTC	CASSGWTGHEQFF
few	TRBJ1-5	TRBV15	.	TGTGCCACCAGCAGAGATTCGGGGGTTGGTAATCAGCCCCAGCATTTT	CATSRDSGVGNQPQHF
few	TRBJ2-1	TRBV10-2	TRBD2	TGCGCCACCCAGACTAGCGCCCACCATGAGCAGTTCTTC	CATQTSAHHEQFF
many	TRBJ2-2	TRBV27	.	TGTGCCAGCAGGAGGGTTAACACGGAGACCGGGGAGCTGTTTTTT	CASRRVNTETGELFF
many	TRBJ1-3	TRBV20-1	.	TGCAGCCCCGCCCCGAGAGGAGCTGGAAACACCATATATTTT	CSPAPRGAGNTIYF
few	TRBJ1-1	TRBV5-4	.	TGTGCCAGCAGCTTGGGCCGAGGGGGCACTGAAGCTTTCTTT	CASSLGRGGTEAFF
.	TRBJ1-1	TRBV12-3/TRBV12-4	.	TGTGCCAGCAGCCAAGGGGGGGACACTGAAGCTTTCTTT	CASSQGGDTEAFF
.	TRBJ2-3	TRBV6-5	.	TGTGCCAGCAGTTATAATACACTAAGCACAGATACGCAGTATTTT	CASSYNTLSTDTQYF
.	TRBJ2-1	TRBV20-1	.	TGCAGTGCTAGCGCAGGGACCTTATTGAATGAGCAGTTCTTC	CSASAGTLLNEQFF
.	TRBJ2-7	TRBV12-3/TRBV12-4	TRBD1	TGTGCCAGCAGCCGAGACAGGGGAAGGGGTAACGAGCAGTACTTC	CASSRDRGRGNEQYF
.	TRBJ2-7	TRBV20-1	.	TGCAGTGCTCCGGACAGTTGGCTCGAGCAGTACTTC	CSAPDSWLEQYF
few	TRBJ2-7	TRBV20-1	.	TGCAGTGCCAACCAGGCAGGCAGCACCTACGAGCAGTACTTC	CSANQAGSTYEQYF
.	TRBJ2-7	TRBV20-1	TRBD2	TGCAGTGCTAGATGGACTAGCGGGGCCTACGAGCAGTACTTC	CSARWTSGAYEQYF
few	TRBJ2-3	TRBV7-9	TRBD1	TGTGCCAGCAGCACGTTGACAGGGCTCACAGATACGCAGTATTTT	CASSTLTGLTDTQYF
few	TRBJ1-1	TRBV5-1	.	TGCGCCAGCAGCCATGAGGACACTGAAGCTTTCTTT	CASSHEDTEAFF
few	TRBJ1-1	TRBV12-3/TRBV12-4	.	TGTGCCAGCAGTTTATGGCAGGGCGCTGAAGCTTTCTTT	CASSLWQGAEAFF
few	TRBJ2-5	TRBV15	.	TGTGCCACCAGCAGAGATCGGTGGGAAGGCGAGACCCAGTACTTC	CATSRDRWEGETQYF
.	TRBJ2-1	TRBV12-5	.	TGTGCTAGTGGATCTTACAGGGTCAATGAGCAGTTCTTC	CASGSYRVNEQFF
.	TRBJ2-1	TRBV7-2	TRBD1	TGTGCCAGCAGCTTAGCCGGGACAGTATACAATGAGCAGTTCTTC	CASSLAGTVYNEQFF
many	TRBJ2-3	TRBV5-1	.	TGCGCCAGCAGCTTGGAGGGTGCCGATACGCAGTATTTT	CASSLEGADTQYF
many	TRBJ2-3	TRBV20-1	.	TGCAGTGCTAGATCCGCCGGGGGTACGCAGTATTTT	CSARSAGGTQYF
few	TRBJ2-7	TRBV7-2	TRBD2	TGTGCCAGCAGCTTTGGACTAGCGGATACCTACGAGCAGTACTTC	CASSFGLADTYEQYF
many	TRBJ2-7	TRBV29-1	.	TGCAGCGGCTCTTCTGGGAGCTCCTACGAGCAGTACTTC	CSGSSGSSYEQYF
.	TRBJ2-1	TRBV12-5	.	TGTGCTAGTGGTTTGATGGAAAACAATGAGCAGTTCTTC	CASGLMENNEQFF
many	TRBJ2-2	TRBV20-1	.	TGCAGTGCTAGCGGGACGAACACCGGGGAGCTGTTTTTT	CSASGTNTGELFF
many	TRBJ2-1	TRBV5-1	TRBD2	TGCGCCAGCAGCAGAGGGACTAGCGGGACCAATGAGCAGTTCTTC	CASSRGTSGTNEQFF